This T cell receptor beta chain was profiled in a study of spatial heterogeneity in lung cancer. Study-wide results and caveats: For expanded intratumoral alpha and beta TCRs, counts tracked tumor mutation counts.

This clonotype was counted only a few times. Antigen unknown. TCRdb processed the 5' RACE reads anew with MiXCR; each CDR3 protein has one entry. This repertoire shows 9,000 to 13,000 distinct CDR3 sequences, about 7.8% found once; its top ten account for about a fifth. The sample's time point: sample taken at primary tumor resection. Samples were obtained from about 72 donors, all untreated early-stage non-small cell lung cancer patients. Whole RNA from tumor, nontumor lung or frozen PBMC was sequenced unsorted. This sequence was found in a male donor with early-stage non-small cell lung cancer. The specimen comprised lung tumor tissue, sampled at surgery.

The CDR3 is CASSLEGGLAEKQYF. The CDR3, as DNA: TGTGCCAGCAGCTTAGAGGGGGGATTAGCGGAAAAGCAGTACTTC. This sequence joins TRBV7-2 and TRBJ2-4, with D perhaps TRBD1 or TRBD2 (6 bases each). V gave up 1 base and J gave up 13 bases, with 20 bases separating them. The CDR3 contains 15 residues. Per germline, CDR1 SGHTA and CDR2 FQGNSA.